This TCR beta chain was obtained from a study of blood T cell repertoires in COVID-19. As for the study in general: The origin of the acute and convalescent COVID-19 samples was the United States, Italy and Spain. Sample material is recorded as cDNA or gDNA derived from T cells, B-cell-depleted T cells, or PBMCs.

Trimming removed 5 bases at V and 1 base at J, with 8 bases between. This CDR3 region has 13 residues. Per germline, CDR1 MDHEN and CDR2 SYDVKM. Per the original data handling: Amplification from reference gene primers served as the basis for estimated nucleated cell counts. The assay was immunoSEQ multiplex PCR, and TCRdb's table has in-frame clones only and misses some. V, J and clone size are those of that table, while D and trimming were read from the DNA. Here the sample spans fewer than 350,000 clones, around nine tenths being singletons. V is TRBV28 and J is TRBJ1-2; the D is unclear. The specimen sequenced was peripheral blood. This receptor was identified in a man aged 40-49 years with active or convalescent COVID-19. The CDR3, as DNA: TGTGCCAGCAGTCCCCAGGTTAACTATGGCTACACCTTC. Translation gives CASSPQVNYGYTF.